Presented here are 26 T cell receptor beta chains from one specimen sequenced in a study of blood T cell repertoires in COVID-19. Only in-frame clones appear in the TCRdb table, and some are missing; sequencing was by immunoSEQ multiplex PCR. The table records some 170,000 clones, roughly 82% of them present only once. Sequencing input: peripheral blood. The receptors come from a woman in her 70s with acute or convalescent COVID-19.

This clone showed up just once. The chain uses TRBV6-5 and TRBJ2-1; TRBD1 agrees at 7 bases. V gave up 5 bases and J gave up 4 bases; unmatched junction bases: 5. The CDR3 covers 14 residues. Germline loops: CDR1 MNHEY, CDR2 SVGAGI. The chain's CDR3 is CASSPGQHYNEQFF. The CDR3 nucleotides read TGTGCCAGCAGTCCGGGACAGCATTACAATGAGCAGTTCTTC.

The chain combines TRBV7-2 with TRBJ1-2; possible D gene TRBD1, 6 bases. Germline V gene lookup returns CDR1 SGHTA and CDR2 FQGNSA. The CDR3 is 16 amino acids. The V gene lost 5 bases and the J gene lost 8 bases, with 24 bases spanning the gap. CDR3 in amino acids: CASSLLLTGLKRGYTF. The CDR3 DNA reads TGTGCCAGCAGCCTACTACTTACAGGGTTAAAGAGGGGCTACACCTTC. The full variable domain, in which reference TRBV7-2 and TRBJ1-2 provide the parts outside the CDR3, is GAGVSQSPSNKVTEKGKDVELRCDPISGHTALYWYRQSLGQGLEFLIYFQGNSAPDKSGLPSDRFSAERTGGSVSTLTIQRTQQEDSAVYLCASSLLLTGLKRGYTFGSGTRLTVV.

This clone was picked up a small number of times. The chain links TRBV7-2 to TRBJ2-3; TRBD2 agrees at 9 bases. The CDR3 is made up of 17 amino acids. Germline trimming cut 3 bases from V and 5 bases from J; bases unmatched to any gene: 12. Germline loops: CDR1 SGHTA, CDR2 FQGNSA. The CDR3 protein is CASSLFGTAGGQDTQYF. The CDR3 DNA reads as TGTGCCAGCAGCTTGTTTGGTACAGCGGGAGGCCAAGATACGCAGTATTTT.

The V call is TRBV5-1, the J call TRBJ2-2; D unclear. The CDR3 runs to 15 residues. Trimming took 1 base from V and 6 from J, leaving 13 bases between them. Germline V gene lookup returns CDR1 SGHRS and CDR2 YFSETQ. In DNA, the CDR3 is TGCGCCAGCAGCTTGAGAGGCAACACGGCCGGGGAGCTGTTTTTT. Translating it yields CASSLRGNTAGELFF.

The genes are TRBV7-3 and TRBJ1-2, with D uncertain. Germline CDR1 is SGHTA and CDR2 is FQGTGA. V was shortened by 3 bases and J by 4 bases, with 9 bases between the two germline ends. The CDR3 totals 13 residues. In DNA, the CDR3 is TGTGCCAGCAGCTTTAATGGAGGCTATGGCTACACCTTC. It translates to CASSFNGGYGYTF.

The chain recombines TRBV7-2 with TRBJ2-1; 12 bases are shared with TRBD2. J gave up 2 bases and V 2 bases, and 10 bases lay outside the gene matches. The CDR3 is made up of 19 amino acids. In germline, CDR1 is SGHTA, CDR2 FQGNSA. CDR3 DNA sequence: TGTGCCAGCAGCTTAACCCTGTTGGCTAGCGGGAGGGCCTACAATGAGCAGTTCTTC. Translated: CASSLTLLASGRAYNEQFF.

This clone was observed a single time. The gene calls are TRBV10-2 and TRBJ1-4; TRBD1 aligns across 7 bases. With 2 bases clipped from V and 7 bases from J, the junction kept 4 bases outside the gene matches. The CDR3 loop spans 14 amino acids. Germline V CDR1 and CDR2: WSHSY, SAAADI. In nucleotides, the CDR3 is TGCGCCAGCAGTGAGGGCAGGGGGGTTGAAAAACTGTTTTTT. Its protein is CASSEGRGVEKLFF.

V usage is TRBV4-1 and J usage is TRBJ2-1; 10 bases agree with TRBD2. There are 19 residues in the CDR3. Germline lookup yields CDR1 MGHRA and CDR2 YSYEKL. Germline trimming cut 2 bases from V and 1 base from J; bases unmatched to any gene: 11. The CDR3 nucleotides read TGCGCCAGCAGCCAACGGGCCGGGACTAGCGATTCGTCCTACAATGAGCAGTTCTTC. This gives the protein CASSQRAGTSDSSYNEQFF.

This clone was seen more than once but under ten times. The J gene is TRBJ2-1, the V gene TRBV5-4; 7 bases agree with TRBD2. V shed 2 bases and J 5 bases; nucleotides not matched to a gene: 16. Germline values: CDR1 SGHNT, CDR2 YYREEE (reference sequence). The CDR3 is 18 residues long. CDR3 sequence: CASSLGATGGSRHNEQFF. The CDR3 DNA follows: TGTGCCAGCAGCTTAGGGGCGACTGGCGGGAGTAGACACAATGAGCAGTTCTTC.

The rearrangement joins TRBV7-2 to TRBJ1-5; D not resolved. V shed 1 base and J shed 7 bases, with 11 bases lying between them. Per germline, CDR1 SGHTA and CDR2 FQGNSA. The CDR3 has 14 amino acids. CDR3 loop: CASSLGGYGQPQHF. The CDR3 region has the DNA TGTGCCAGCAGCTTAGGAGGGTATGGACAGCCCCAGCATTTT.

The rearrangement links TRBV5-1 to TRBJ2-3; TRBD2 matches 10 bases. CDR1 is SGHRS and CDR2 is YFSETQ in the germline V gene. After removal of 0 bases from V and 6 bases from J, the junction contained 10 bases not matched to a gene. The CDR3 extends over 17 amino acids. The CDR3 is CASSLASAGGPSDTQYF. The CDR3 DNA reads TGCGCCAGCAGCTTGGCCTCAGCGGGGGGGCCTAGTGATACGCAGTATTTT.

The chain has TRBV21-1 and TRBJ1-2; the table names TRBD1, a call not compared with the DNA. TRBV21-1 is a pseudogene. The CDR3 runs 10 residues. DNA of the CDR3: TGTTCAAAAGGGGGTTCGCGCTACACCTTC. This codes for CSKGGSRYTF.

The rearrangement joins TRBV12-3 or TRBV12-4 to TRBJ1-3; 9 bases line up with TRBD1. The junction had 5 bases not matched to a gene; V was cut back by 8 bases and J by 6 bases. The CDR3 runs to 13 residues. The chain's CDR3 is CASSTGGVNTIYF. In DNA form, the CDR3 reads TGTGCCAGCTCAACAGGGGGCGTAAACACCATATATTTT.

The chain is built from TRBV5-4 and TRBJ2-1; TRBD1 aligns across 8 bases. From germline, CDR1 is SGHNT and CDR2 YYREEE (reference sequence). The length of the CDR3 is 15 residues. J lost 7 bases, V lost 1 base, and 7 bases had no gene match. The CDR3 DNA reads as TGTGCCAGCAGCTTGCCGACAGGGGAAGGGAATGAGCAGTTCTTC. Translation gives CASSLPTGEGNEQFF.

The V call is TRBV29-1, the J call TRBJ1-1, with a tentative D call TRBD1 (6 bases). The V gene's germline CDR1 is SQVTM and CDR2 ANQGSEA. The ends were cut back, 4 bases at V and 6 bases at J, with 18 bases in the middle. The CDR3 runs to 14 residues. CDR3 DNA: TGCAGCGTTGGGGGTCGGGGGGGCTTGGCTGAAGCTTTCTTT. The encoded protein is CSVGGRGGLAEAFF.

This chain joins TRBV28 and TRBJ1-6; D is undetermined. Between the trimmed V and J ends, which lost 3 bases and 9 bases, there was a span of 12 bases. CDR1 and CDR2 (germline): MDHEN, SYDVKM. This CDR3 has 14 residues. The CDR3 DNA follows: TGTGCCAGCAGTTTTGACGGCTGGAGTTCACCCCTCCACTTT. It is translated as CASSFDGWSSPLHF.

V usage is TRBV28 and J usage is TRBJ1-2; D remains ambiguous. V lost 3 bases, J lost 1 base, and 12 bases lay in between. Germline CDR1 is MDHEN and CDR2 is SYDVKM. The CDR3 extends over 15 amino acids. The CDR3 DNA follows: TGTGCCAGCAGTTTGGTTCAGGACTATAACTATGGCTACACCTTC. It specifies CASSLVQDYNYGYTF.

The rearrangement joins TRBV15 to TRBJ2-1, with no clear D. Trimming removed 5 bases at V and 7 bases at J, with 9 bases between. The germline CDR1 and CDR2 sequences are LNHNV and YYDKDF (reference sequence). The CDR3 consists of 12 residues. CDR3 DNA: TGTGCCACCAGCCTACTGGAGAATGAGCAGTTCTTC. Residues: CATSLLENEQFF.

CDR3 in DNA: TGTGCCAGCAGCTTAGAGGGGGCTAACTATGGCTACACCTTC. Translated, it gives CASSLEGANYGYTF. The rearrangement links TRBV7-9 to TRBJ1-2, with a weak D call TRBD1 (6 bases). With 1 base removed from V and 0 bases from J, the gap between germline ends came to 6 bases. Germline loops: CDR1 SEHNR, CDR2 FQNEAQ (reference sequence). The CDR3 totals 14 residues. Together with reference TRBV7-9 and TRBJ1-2, the CDR3 gives the full variable domain: DTGVSQNPRHKITKRGQNVTFRCDPISEHNRLYWYRQTLGQGPEFLTYFQNEAQLEKSRLLSDRFSAERPKGSFSTLEIQRTEQGDSAMYLCASSLEGANYGYTFGSGTRLTVV.

This clone has only one observation. The chain links TRBV7-2 to TRBJ2-7; 7 bases are a match to TRBD1. The CDR3 extends over 14 amino acids. Germline CDR1 is SGHTA and CDR2 is FQGNSA. V shed 5 bases and J 7 bases; nucleotides not matched to a gene: 11. The CDR3 loop reads CASSQDRVGGEQYF. DNA for the CDR3: TGTGCCAGCAGCCAAGACAGGGTTGGGGGTGAGCAGTACTTC.

This clone was picked up one time. This rearrangement joins TRBV30 to TRBJ1-3, with D maybe TRBD1 (5 bases). The germline CDR1 and CDR2 sequences are GTSNPN and SVGIG (reference sequence). V lost 3 bases and J 0 bases, leaving 9 bases between the germline ends. CDR3 length: 14 amino acids. In nucleotides, the CDR3 is TGTGCCTGGAGCCCGGACAACTCTGGAAACACCATATATTTT. Its translation: CAWSPDNSGNTIYF.

The V and J genes are TRBV29-1 and TRBJ1-4, with a weak D call TRBD1 (5 bases). The V end lost 6 bases, the J end lost 7 bases, and 18 bases lay between the germline ends. The germline V gene has CDR1 SQVTM and CDR2 ANQGSEA. The CDR3 runs to 14 residues. The chain's CDR3 is CSVATGERLEKLFF. DNA for the CDR3: TGCAGCGTCGCAACAGGTGAACGGCTTGAAAAACTGTTTTTT.

This chain joins TRBV6-5 and TRBJ2-2, with TRBD1 identical over 8 bases. The CDR3 consists of 15 residues. CDR1 is MNHEY and CDR2 is SVGAGI in the germline V gene. The ends lost 0 bases at V and 7 bases at J; junction bases unmatched: 4. Here the CDR3 DNA reads TGTGCCAGCAGTTACTCCAGGGGGCAGGGCGGGGAGCTGTTTTTT. Amino acid sequence: CASSYSRGQGGELFF.

The chain is built from TRBV27 and TRBJ2-7; weak D call: TRBD1 (6 bases). Between the trimmed V and J ends, which lost 6 bases and 2 bases, there was a span of 11 bases. Germline CDR1 MNHEY, CDR2 SMNVEV (reference sequence). CDR3 size: 13 residues. The CDR3 sequence is CASSRGSPYEQYF. As DNA, the CDR3 is TGTGCCAGCAGCAGGGGCAGCCCCTACGAGCAGTACTTC.

The J gene is TRBJ2-1, the V gene TRBV30; D gene unclear. The germline CDR1 and CDR2 sequences are GTSNPN and SVGIG (reference sequence). The CDR3 runs 12 residues. Trimming took 3 bases from V and 7 from J, leaving 10 bases between them. The CDR3 DNA follows: TGTGCCTGGAGCGGAACGGAGAATGAGCAGTTCTTC. It is translated as CAWSGTENEQFF. The full variable domain, its missing parts supplied by reference TRBV30 and TRBJ2-1, is SQTIHQWPATLVQPVGSPLSLECTVEGTSNPNLYWYRQAAGRGLQLLFYSVGIGQISSEVPQNLSASRPQDRQFILSSKKLLLSDSGFYLCAWSGTENEQFFGPGTRLTVL.

This rearrangement joins TRBV7-9 to TRBJ2-7; D is possibly TRBD2 (9 bases). V lost 4 bases, J lost 6 bases, and 28 bases lay in between. The CDR3 runs to 18 residues. Looked up from germline, CDR1 is SEHNR and CDR2 is FQNEAQ (reference sequence). The CDR3 DNA is TGTGCCAGCAGCTACTGGACAGGGAGTGTAGCGGGAGACTGCGAGCAGTACTTC. It is translated as CASSYWTGSVAGDCEQYF.